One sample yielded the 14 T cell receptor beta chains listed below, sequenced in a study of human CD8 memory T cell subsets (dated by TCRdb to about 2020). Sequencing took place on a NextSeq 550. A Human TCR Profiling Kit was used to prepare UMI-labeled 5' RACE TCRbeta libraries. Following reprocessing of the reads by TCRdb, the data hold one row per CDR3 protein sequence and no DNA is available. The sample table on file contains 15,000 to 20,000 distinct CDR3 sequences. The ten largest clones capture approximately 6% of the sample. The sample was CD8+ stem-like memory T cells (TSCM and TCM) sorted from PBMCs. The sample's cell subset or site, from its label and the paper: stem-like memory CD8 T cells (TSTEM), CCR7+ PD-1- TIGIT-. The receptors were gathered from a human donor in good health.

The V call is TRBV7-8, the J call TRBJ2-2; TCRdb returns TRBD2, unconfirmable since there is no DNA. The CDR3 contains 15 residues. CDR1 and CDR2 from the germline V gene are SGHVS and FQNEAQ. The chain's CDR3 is CASSPERGLSGELFF. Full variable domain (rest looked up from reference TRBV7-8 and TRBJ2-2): GAGVSQSPRYKVAKRGQDVALRCDPISGHVSLFWYQQALGQGPEFLTYFQNEAQLDKSGLPSDRFFAERPEGSVSTLKIQRTQQEDSAVYLCASSPERGLSGELFFGEGSRLTVL.

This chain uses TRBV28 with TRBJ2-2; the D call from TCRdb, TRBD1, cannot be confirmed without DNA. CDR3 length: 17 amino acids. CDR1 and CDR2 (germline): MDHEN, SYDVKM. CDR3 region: CASRKKQGAQDTGELFF. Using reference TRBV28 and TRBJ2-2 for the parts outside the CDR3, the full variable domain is DVKVTQSSRYLVKRTGEKVFLECVQDMDHENMFWYRQDPGLGLRLIYFSYDVKMKEKGDIPEGYSVSREKKERFSLILESASTNQTSMYLCASRKKQGAQDTGELFFGEGSRLTVL.

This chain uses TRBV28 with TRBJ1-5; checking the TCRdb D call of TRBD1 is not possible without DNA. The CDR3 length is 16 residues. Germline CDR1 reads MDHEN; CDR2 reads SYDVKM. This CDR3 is CASRPGTVYSNQPQHF.

The CDR3 here is CASSSPLGVSYEQYF. The chain is built from TRBV27 and TRBJ2-7; the D gene TCRdb calls, TRBD1, cannot be checked with no DNA. This CDR3 has 15 amino acids. The germline V gene encodes CDR1 MNHEY and CDR2 SMNVEV (reference sequence).

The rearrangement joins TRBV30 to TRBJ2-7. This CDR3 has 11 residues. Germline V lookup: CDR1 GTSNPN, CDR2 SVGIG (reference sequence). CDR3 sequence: CAWSGASEQYF.

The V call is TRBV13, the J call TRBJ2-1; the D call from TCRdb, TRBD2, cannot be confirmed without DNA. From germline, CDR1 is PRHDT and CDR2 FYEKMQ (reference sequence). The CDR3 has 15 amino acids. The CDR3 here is CASSRVLAGNNEQFF.

This CDR3 is CASSQDLLAGAYEQYF. V and J are TRBV4-2 and TRBJ2-7; TCRdb selects TRBD2, and the lack of DNA leaves this call unchecked. Looked up from germline, CDR1 is LGHNA and CDR2 is YNFKEQ. CDR3 length: 16 residues.

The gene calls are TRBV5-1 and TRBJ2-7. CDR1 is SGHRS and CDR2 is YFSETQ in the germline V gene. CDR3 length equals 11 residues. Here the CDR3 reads CASSPGYEQYF.

Here the CDR3 reads CSVSSDASYEQYF. The genes are TRBV20-1 and TRBJ2-7. The CDR3 is 13 residues long. CDR1 is DFQATT and CDR2 is SNEGSKA in the germline V gene (reference sequence).

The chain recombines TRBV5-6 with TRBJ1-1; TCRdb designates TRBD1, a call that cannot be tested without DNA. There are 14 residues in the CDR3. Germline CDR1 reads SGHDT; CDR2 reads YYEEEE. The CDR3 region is CASSLTGMNTEAFF.

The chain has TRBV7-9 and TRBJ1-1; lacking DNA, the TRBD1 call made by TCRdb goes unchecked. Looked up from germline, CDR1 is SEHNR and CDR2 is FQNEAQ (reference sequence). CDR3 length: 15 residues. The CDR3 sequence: CASSLARVGLTEAFF. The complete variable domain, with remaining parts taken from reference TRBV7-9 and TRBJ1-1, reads DTGVSQNPRHKITKRGQNVTFRCDPISEHNRLYWYRQTLGQGPEFLTYFQNEAQLEKSRLLSDRFSAERPKGSFSTLEIQRTEQGDSAMYLCASSLARVGLTEAFFGQGTRLTVV.

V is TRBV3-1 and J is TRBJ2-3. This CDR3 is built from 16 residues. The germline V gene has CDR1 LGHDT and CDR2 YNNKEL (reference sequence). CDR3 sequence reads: CASSQETGPDADTQYF.

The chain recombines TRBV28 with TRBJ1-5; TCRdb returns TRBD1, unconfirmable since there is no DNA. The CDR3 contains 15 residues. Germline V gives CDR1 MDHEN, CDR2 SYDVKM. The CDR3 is CASSLIGGDNQPQHF.

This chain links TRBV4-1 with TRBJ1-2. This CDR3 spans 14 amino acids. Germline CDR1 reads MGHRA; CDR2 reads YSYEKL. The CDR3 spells CASSQVGGGNGYTF.